The text below deals with one TCR beta chain. In the original workflow: Quantification of nucleated cells was approximated via reference gene primer amplification. TCRdb's copy holds only in-frame clones and misses some; the assay was immunoSEQ multiplex PCR. V and J calls and clone size follow that table, whereas D and trimming were derived from the DNA. In the table there are under 150,000 clones, roughly 79% of which are singletons. These data belong to a study of blood T cell repertoires in COVID-19. Study at large: Italy, Spain and the United States were the sources of the convalescent and acute COVID-19 samples. T cells, B-cell-depleted T cells, or PBMCs provided the cDNA or gDNA that served as material.

V was pared by 0 bases and J by 5 bases, with 4 bases of the junction left unmatched. There are 15 residues in the CDR3. Germline-derived CDR1 and CDR2 are SGHRS and YFSETQ. The V and J genes are TRBV5-1 and TRBJ2-1, with 8 bases lining up with TRBD2. The sample consisted of peripheral blood. This TCR derives from a human donor in a cohort sampled during active COVID-19. In DNA, the CDR3 is TGCGCCAGCAGCTTGGAGCCGCGGGGGGACAATGAGCAGTTCTTC. Its translation: CASSLEPRGDNEQFF.